These 32 T cell receptor beta chains share one sample of origin, sequenced in a study of PD-L1 blockade in urothelial cancer. Using immunoSEQ multiplex PCR, the repertoire was profiled, and TCRdb retains in-frame clones only, with some absent. This table has around 20,000 clones, roughly 88% appearing once. Sequencing used PBMCs, obtained around atezolizumab (anti-PD-L1) treatment. Receptors were obtained from a man over 45 with urothelial cancer.

The rearrangement links TRBV19 to TRBJ1-2; 9 bases are a match to TRBD1. Germline V CDR1 and CDR2: LNHDA, SQIVND (reference sequence). This CDR3 is built from 15 residues. V lost 7 bases to trimming and J lost 7 bases; unmatched junction nucleotides: 13. CDR3 bases: TGTGCCAGTAACCAGGACAGGGGTCCGCCAGGTGGCTACACCTTC. This codes for CASNQDRGPPGGYTF.

V gene TRBV9 combines with J gene TRBJ2-7; 7 bases align to TRBD1. Germline values: CDR1 SGDLS, CDR2 YYNGEE. V lost 3 bases to trimming and J lost 6 bases; unmatched junction nucleotides: 6. This CDR3 is built from 13 residues. The DNA of the CDR3 is TGTGCCAGCAGCGGACAACAGGGGATCGAGCAGTACTTC. Protein sequence: CASSGQQGIEQYF.

The chain employs TRBV6-1 and TRBJ1-1; tentative D call: TRBD1 (5 bases). Germline V gene sequence: CDR1 MNHNS, CDR2 SASEGT. This CDR3 comprises 13 residues. V lost 6 bases and J 3 bases, leaving 11 bases between the germline ends. The CDR3 sequence: CASSPQGYTEAFF. CDR3 nucleotides: TGTGCCAGCAGCCCTCAGGGTTACACTGAAGCTTTCTTT.

J is TRBJ2-1 and V is TRBV6-1; the D gene is possibly TRBD1 (6 bases). Per the germline V gene, CDR1 is MNHNS and CDR2 is SASEGT. There are 16 residues in the CDR3. The V gene lost 4 bases and the J gene lost 0 bases, with 13 bases spanning the gap. CDR3 protein: CASSARGRSSYNEQFF. The CDR3 bases are TGTGCCAGCAGTGCCAGGGGCCGAAGCTCCTACAATGAGCAGTTCTTC.

The chain joins TRBV15 to TRBJ2-1; D is unresolved. Trimming removed 5 bases from V and 8 bases from J, with 16 bases in between. The CDR3 extends over 14 amino acids. From germline, CDR1 is LNHNV and CDR2 YYDKDF (reference sequence). CDR3 sequence: CATSYDASGDEQFF. The CDR3 DNA reads as TGTGCCACCAGCTATGACGCGTCTGGAGATGAGCAGTTCTTC.

The CDR3 DNA reads as TGTGCCAGCAGTTCTTGGACTAGCACAGATACGCAGTATTTT. It codes for CASSSWTSTDTQYF. The chain has TRBV6-5 and TRBJ2-3, with D perhaps matching TRBD2 (5 bases). This CDR3 region has 14 residues. Germline loops: CDR1 MNHEY, CDR2 SVGAGI. Trimming cost V 4 bases and J 0 bases, with 8 bases left between them.

The chain joins TRBV19 to TRBJ2-3; D perhaps matches TRBD2 (5 bases). Trimming stripped 5 bases from V and 4 bases from J, with 19 bases between. Germline V lookup: CDR1 LNHDA, CDR2 SQIVND (reference sequence). The CDR3 contains 16 residues. The CDR3 DNA sequence: TGTGCCAGTAGTTCCCCGTTCCGGATAGCGTCAGATACGCAGTATTTT. Its protein is CASSSPFRIASDTQYF. Filled out from reference TRBV19 and TRBJ2-3, the complete variable domain reads DGGITQSPKYLFRKEGQNVTLSCEQNLNHDAMYWYRQDPGQGLRLIYYSQIVNDFQKGDIAEGYSVSREKKESFPLTVTSAQKNPTAFYLCASSSPFRIASDTQYFGPGTRLTVL.

The CDR3 nucleotides read TGTGCCAGCAGTTACAGGACTAGCGGGAGGGGTGGGACCCAGTACTTC. Protein: CASSYRTSGRGGTQYF. The chain recombines TRBV6-5 with TRBJ2-5, with 15 nucleotides matching TRBD2. The junction had 5 bases not matched to a gene; V was cut back by 2 bases and J by 7 bases. Germline CDR1 and CDR2: MNHEY and SVGAGI. This CDR3 has 16 amino acids.

The rearrangement links TRBV7-6 to TRBJ2-6; 7 bases line up with TRBD1. V was clipped by 3 bases and J by 4 bases; unmatched bases: 12. CDR3 size: 18 residues. Germline CDR1 is SGHVS and CDR2 is FNYEAQ. CDR3 amino acids: CASSFPRTGREGANVLTF. The DNA for the CDR3 is TGTGCCAGCAGCTTCCCGCGGACAGGCCGAGAGGGGGCCAACGTCCTGACTTTC.

The chain recombines TRBV6-6 with TRBJ1-2, with 7 bases lining up with TRBD1. Germline V CDR1 and CDR2: MNHNY, SVGAGI (reference sequence). The length of the CDR3 is 12 residues. The V segment lost 6 bases and the J segment 8 bases; nucleotides outside the gene matches: 6. This chain's CDR3 is CASRAGGWGYTF. In nucleotides, the CDR3 is TGTGCCAGCAGAGCAGGGGGTTGGGGCTACACCTTC.

The chain links TRBV10-3 to TRBJ1-2, with 8 bases that match TRBD1. V lost 5 bases, J lost 6 bases, and 5 bases stayed unmatched. Germline CDR1 and CDR2: ENHRY and SYGVKD. The CDR3 length is 13 residues. The CDR3 spells CAISKTGVDGYTF. CDR3 sequence (DNA): TGTGCCATCAGTAAGACAGGGGTGGATGGCTACACCTTC.

The V call is TRBV6-1, the J call TRBJ1-6; weak D call: TRBD1 (5 bases). Germline values: CDR1 MNHNS, CDR2 SASEGT. CDR3 length: 15 amino acids. Trimming took 6 bases from V and 3 from J, leaving 12 bases between them. Here the CDR3 DNA reads TGTGCCAGCAGCGGGTGGGGCGGCTATAATTCACCCCTCCACTTT. It is translated as CASSGWGGYNSPLHF.

This clone showed up just a few times. J is TRBJ2-1 and V is TRBV29-1, with 9 bases fitting TRBD1. This CDR3 is 16 amino acids long. Germline CDR1 is SQVTM and CDR2 is ANQGSEA. Germline trimming cut 2 bases from V and 6 bases from J; bases unmatched to any gene: 11. The CDR3 DNA follows: TGCAGCGTTGAAAATCCGGGGACAGGGAGCCTCAATGAGCAGTTCTTC. Its protein is CSVENPGTGSLNEQFF.

The chain combines TRBV19 with TRBJ1-2, with D unresolved. Trimming removed 7 bases from V and 5 bases from J, with 23 bases in between. In germline, CDR1 is LNHDA, CDR2 SQIVND (reference sequence). This CDR3 is built from 16 residues. CDR3 amino acids: CASKFSRTGIEYGYTF. The CDR3 DNA reads as TGTGCCAGTAAATTTTCGAGGACGGGGATCGAATATGGCTACACCTTC.

This chain joins TRBV19 and TRBJ2-7; 8 bases are a match to TRBD1. There are 13 residues in the CDR3. After removal of 7 bases from V and 5 bases from J, the junction contained 7 bases not matched to a gene. Per germline, CDR1 LNHDA and CDR2 SQIVND (reference sequence). The CDR3 spells CASKDRDFDEQYF. CDR3 nucleotides: TGTGCCAGTAAGGACAGGGACTTCGACGAGCAGTACTTC. Drawing the rest from reference TRBV19 and TRBJ2-7, the complete variable domain is DGGITQSPKYLFRKEGQNVTLSCEQNLNHDAMYWYRQDPGQGLRLIYYSQIVNDFQKGDIAEGYSVSREKKESFPLTVTSAQKNPTAFYLCASKDRDFDEQYFGPGTRLTVT.

A single count supports this clone. V is TRBV9 and J is TRBJ1-2; TRBD1 is a possible D gene (5 bases). Germline lookup yields CDR1 SGDLS and CDR2 YYNGEE. V was clipped by 3 bases and J by 2 bases, with 23 bases between them. CDR3 length: 18 amino acids. The CDR3 bases are TGTGCCAGCAGCGCTTCTGCGGGGGAGACGCACGGAAACTATGGCTACACCTTC. This encodes CASSASAGETHGNYGYTF.

The chain combines TRBV27 with TRBJ2-2, with TRBD1 matching 8 bases. The CDR3 length is 17 residues. The germline CDR1 and CDR2 sequences are MNHEY and SMNVEV (reference sequence). The V segment lost 1 base and the J segment 4 bases; nucleotides outside the gene matches: 8. The CDR3 DNA follows: TGTGCCAGCAGTTTATTGATGACAGGGGCTCCCACCGGGGAGCTGTTTTTT. This codes for CASSLLMTGAPTGELFF.

This chain uses TRBV12-5 with TRBJ2-5, with 8 bases matching TRBD2. The CDR3 has 18 amino acids. J was trimmed by 4 bases and V by 7 bases; bases with no gene match: 20. Germline lookup yields CDR1 LGHNT and CDR2 FRNRAP. The CDR3 DNA follows: TGTGCTAGTGCCAGACTCCGGGGGGGGTACGTTCAGATAGAGACCCAGTACTTC. This translates into CASARLRGGYVQIETQYF.

This chain uses TRBV2 with TRBJ2-2; D might be TRBD1 (6 bases). Germline values: CDR1 SNHLY, CDR2 FYNNEI. The CDR3 extends over 13 amino acids. Trimming left V 7 bases short and J 6 bases short, with 12 bases between. CDR3 in DNA: TGTGCCAGCACAGGGGATGCCTCCGGGGAGCTGTTTTTT. This sequence encodes CASTGDASGELFF.

DNA of the CDR3: TGTGCCAGCAGCCGGAGACCCCATGAAGCTTTCTTT. Its translation: CASSRRPHEAFF. The rearrangement links TRBV11-2 to TRBJ1-1; D not certain. The germline gives CDR1 SGHAT, CDR2 FQNNGV. The CDR3 spans 12 residues. The V end was cut by 5 bases, the J end by 7 bases, with 11 bases between.

V usage is TRBV6-5 and J usage is TRBJ1-3; weak D call: TRBD1 (5 bases). The CDR3 loop spans 15 amino acids. The ends were cut back, 6 bases at V and 2 bases at J, with 14 bases in the middle. The germline gives CDR1 MNHEY, CDR2 SVGAGI. For the CDR3, the DNA is TGTGCCAGCAGCCTAGGAGGGGCTCCTGGAAACACCATATATTTT. Protein sequence: CASSLGGAPGNTIYF.

The chain employs TRBV5-5 and TRBJ2-1; D call uncertain. Per germline, CDR1 SGHKS and CDR2 YYEKEE (reference sequence). Trimming cost V 0 bases and J 5 bases, with 6 bases left between them. CDR3 size: 13 residues. The CDR3, as DNA: TGTGCCAGCAGCTTGGGGGCCCACAATGAGCAGTTCTTC. This codes for CASSLGAHNEQFF. The complete variable domain, with remaining parts taken from reference TRBV5-5 and TRBJ2-1, reads DAGVTQSPTHLIKTRGQQVTLRCSPISGHKSVSWYQQVLGQGPQFIFQYYEKEERGRGNFPDRFSARQFPNYSSELNVNALLLGDSALYLCASSLGAHNEQFFGPGTRLTVL.

The genes are TRBV18 and TRBJ2-2; D might be TRBD2 (6 bases). Trimming pared 9 bases from V and 3 bases from J, leaving 17 bases between. The CDR3 length is 15 residues. Germline values: CDR1 KGHSH, CDR2 LQKENI. CDR3 region: CASTESGRDTGELFF. CDR3 DNA: TGTGCCAGTACAGAGTCCGGGAGAGACACCGGGGAGCTGTTTTTT.

The chain employs TRBV18 and TRBJ2-5; D not certain. In germline, CDR1 is KGHSH, CDR2 LQKENI. The CDR3 has 12 residues. Trimming left V 0 bases short and J 4 bases short, with 3 bases between. The DNA for the CDR3 is TGTGCCAGCTCACCACCGCGAGAGACCCAGTACTTC. Translated: CASSPPRETQYF.

The chain is built from TRBV5-1 and TRBJ2-2; 7 bases fit TRBD1. CDR1 SGHRS and CDR2 YFSETQ come from the germline V gene. The trim removed 3 bases at V and 6 bases at J, leaving 2 bases unmatched. The CDR3 extends over 13 amino acids. CDR3 sequence: CASSWTGPGELFF. CDR3 nucleotide sequence: TGCGCCAGCAGCTGGACAGGCCCCGGGGAGCTGTTTTTT.

The CDR3 DNA follows: TGTGCCAGCTCACCACCTCAAAATTCACCCCTCCACTTT. It encodes CASSPPQNSPLHF. The chain joins TRBV18 to TRBJ1-6; D ambiguous. The germline CDR1 and CDR2 sequences are KGHSH and LQKENI. With 0 bases removed from V and 7 bases from J, the gap between germline ends came to 4 bases. The CDR3 has 13 amino acids. Supplemented by reference TRBV18 and TRBJ1-6, the full variable domain reads NAGVMQNPRHLVRRRGQEARLRCSPMKGHSHVYWYRQLPEEGLKFMVYLQKENIIDESGMPKERFSAEFPKEGPSILRIQQVVRGDSAAYFCASSPPQNSPLHFGNGTRLTVT.

This sequence joins TRBV11-2 and TRBJ1-6; TRBD1 matches at 8 bases. After removal of 3 bases from V and 0 bases from J, the junction contained 10 bases not matched to a gene. The CDR3 spans 19 residues. CDR1 is SGHAT, CDR2 FQNNGV, per germline. CDR3 protein: CASSLVAGGTRSYNSPLHF. CDR3 sequence (DNA): TGTGCCAGCAGCTTGGTGGCAGGGGGCACCCGCTCCTATAATTCACCCCTCCACTTT.

The chain joins TRBV28 to TRBJ2-5; the match to TRBD1 covers 7 bases. The CDR3 loop spans 12 amino acids. J was trimmed by 4 bases and V by 5 bases; bases with no gene match: 1. Germline V CDR1 and CDR2: MDHEN, SYDVKM. As DNA, the CDR3 is TGTGCCAGCAGTACAGGGGTAGAGACCCAGTACTTC. Translated, it gives CASSTGVETQYF.

The rearrangement links TRBV10-2 to TRBJ1-5; TRBD1 matches at 8 bases. Trimming at V came to 4 bases and at J to 7 bases, leaving 6 bases not matched to a gene. Germline lookup yields CDR1 WSHSY and CDR2 SAAADI. CDR3 length equals 14 residues. CDR3 bases: TGCGCCAGCAGTGTGACCCAGGGGGCGCAGCCCCAGCATTTT. This sequence encodes CASSVTQGAQPQHF.

The chain employs TRBV5-8 and TRBJ1-3; no clear D gene. This CDR3 comprises 15 residues. Germline V gene sequence: CDR1 SGHTS, CDR2 YDEGEE. The V gene lost 4 bases and the J gene lost 0 bases, with 11 bases spanning the gap. CDR3 sequence (DNA): TGTGCCAGCAGCCAGGAGCGGCTCTCTGGAAACACCATATATTTT. Translating it yields CASSQERLSGNTIYF.

V is TRBV2 and J is TRBJ1-3; D is uncertain. Trimming left V 6 bases short and J 2 bases short, with 23 bases between. The CDR3 spans 18 residues. CDR1 is SNHLY and CDR2 is FYNNEI in the germline V gene. CDR3 coding DNA: TGTGCCAGCAGGGGTGGAGGAAGCTTGACAATGGCTGGAAACACCATATATTTT. Translated, it gives CASRGGGSLTMAGNTIYF.

The CDR3 DNA sequence: TGTGCCAGCATCCCTCCTAGCCCCTATCTTCCCTACGAGCAGTACTTC. Amino acid sequence: CASIPPSPYLPYEQYF. V is TRBV21-1 and J is TRBJ2-7; the table assigns TRBD2, which was not confirmed against the DNA. TRBV21-1 corresponds to a pseudogene. The CDR3 loop spans 16 amino acids.